The rows below give T cell receptor beta chains drawn from one sample of a study of CD8 T cells in Susac syndrome. TCRdb processed the immunoSEQ multiplex PCR reads anew with MiXCR; each CDR3 protein has one entry. The profile shows some 57,000 distinct CDR3 sequences, roughly 92% of them singletons. Input material: CD8+ T cells from PBMCs. The receptors here all came from a human donor in good health. Each CDR3 is given with its conserved first and last residue. The order of the fields is D gene, clone size, V gene, J gene, CDR3 length, CDR3 protein, CDR3 DNA. The D gene is left open where the match is weak. A clone size is listed for some rows: how often the clone was seen (once, few, many), or a class if it is expanded.

>NA|once|TRBV29-1|TRBJ2-7|12
CCVERGRGEQYF
TGCTGCGTAGAGAGGGGACGCGGGGAGCAGTACTTC
>NA|NA|TRBV12-3/TRBV12-4|TRBJ2-5|12
CASSLGEKTQYF
TGTGCCAGCAGTTTAGGAGAGAAGACCCAGTACTTC
>NA|NA|TRBV7-3|TRBJ2-2|13
CASSFSPTGELFF
TGTGCCAGCAGCTTTAGCCCCACCGGGGAGCTGTTTTTT
>NA|NA|TRBV7-9|TRBJ1-2|15
CASSLGGEVWYGYTF
TGTGCCAGCAGCTTAGGAGGGGAAGTGTGGTATGGCTACACCTTC
>TRBD1|NA|TRBV2|TRBJ2-2|15
CASSVRTGGTGELFF
TGTGCCAGCAGTGTAAGGACAGGGGGCACCGGGGAGCTGTTTTTT
>NA|NA|TRBV12-3/TRBV12-4|TRBJ1-6|15
CASSSLMIGDSPLHF
TGTGCCAGCAGCTCCCTGATGATTGGGGATTCACCCCTCCACTTT
>NA|NA|TRBV9|TRBJ2-7|15
CASSVGADPSYEQYF
TGTGCCAGCAGCGTAGGAGCGGATCCGTCCTACGAGCAGTACTTC
>TRBD1|NA|TRBV28|TRBJ2-1|14
CASSRDREINEQFF
TGTGCCAGCAGCCGGGACAGGGAGATCAATGAGCAGTTCTTC
>NA|NA|TRBV3-1|TRBJ1-3|16
CASSQGLQTSGNTIYF
TGTGCCAGCAGCCAAGGACTGCAGACCTCTGGAAACACCATATATTTT
>NA|NA|TRBV4-3|TRBJ1-2|14
CASSQDPGNYGYTF
TGCGCCAGCAGCCAAGATCCGGGAAACTATGGCTACACCTTC
>NA|once|TRBV3-1|TRBJ2-1|17
CASSQDRTEDSYNEQFF
TGTGCCAGCAGCCAAGACAGGACGGAGGACTCCTACAATGAGCAGTTCTTC
>TRBD2|NA|TRBV9|TRBJ2-1|14
CASSVAGGAGEQFF
TGTGCCAGCAGCGTAGCGGGGGGGGCGGGTGAGCAGTTCTTC
>NA|NA|TRBV29-1|TRBJ2-2|15
CSVETRGAGTGELFF
TGCAGCGTTGAAACCCGGGGCGCGGGCACCGGGGAGCTGTTTTTT
>NA|NA|TRBV5-1|TRBJ2-1|13
CASSLVGQGDQFF
TGCGCCAGCAGCTTGGTAGGTCAGGGAGATCAGTTCTTC
>NA|NA|TRBV5-5|TRBJ2-1|15
CASSFRGRVVDEQFF
TGTGCCAGCAGCTTTCGGGGGCGCGTGGTCGATGAGCAGTTCTTC